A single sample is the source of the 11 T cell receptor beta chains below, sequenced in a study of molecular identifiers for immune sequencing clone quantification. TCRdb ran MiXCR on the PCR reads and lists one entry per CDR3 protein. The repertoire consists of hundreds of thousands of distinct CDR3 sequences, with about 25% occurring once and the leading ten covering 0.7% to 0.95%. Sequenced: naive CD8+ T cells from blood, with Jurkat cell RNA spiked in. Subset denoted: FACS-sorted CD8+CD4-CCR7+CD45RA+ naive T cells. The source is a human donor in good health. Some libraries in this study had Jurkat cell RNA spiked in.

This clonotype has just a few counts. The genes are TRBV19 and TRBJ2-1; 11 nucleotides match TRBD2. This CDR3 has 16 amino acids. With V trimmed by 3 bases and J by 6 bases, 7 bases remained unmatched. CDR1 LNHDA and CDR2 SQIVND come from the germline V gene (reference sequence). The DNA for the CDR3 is TGTGCCAGTAGTATCTCTAGCGGGGGGTCGATCAATGAGCAGTTCTTC. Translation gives CASSISSGGSINEQFF. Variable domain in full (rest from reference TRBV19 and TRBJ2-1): DGGITQSPKYLFRKEGQNVTLSCEQNLNHDAMYWYRQDPGQGLRLIYYSQIVNDFQKGDIAEGYSVSREKKESFPLTVTSAQKNPTAFYLCASSISSGGSINEQFFGPGTRLTVL.

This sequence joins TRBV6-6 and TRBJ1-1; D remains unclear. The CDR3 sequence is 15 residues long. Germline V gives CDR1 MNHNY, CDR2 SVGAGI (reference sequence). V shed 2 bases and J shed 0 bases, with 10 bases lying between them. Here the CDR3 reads CASSYAAMMNTEAFF. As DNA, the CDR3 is TGTGCCAGCAGTTACGCAGCCATGATGAACACTGAAGCTTTCTTT.

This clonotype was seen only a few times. CDR3 DNA: TGTGCCTGGTCCCGACTAGCGGGAGATAATTACGAGCAGTACTTC. Translated: CAWSRLAGDNYEQYF. The chain has TRBV30 and TRBJ2-7, with 12 positions matching TRBD2. V dropped 5 bases and J dropped 4; count of bases not matched to a gene: 9. The germline V gene encodes CDR1 GTSNPN and CDR2 SVGIG (reference sequence). CDR3 length equals 15 residues.

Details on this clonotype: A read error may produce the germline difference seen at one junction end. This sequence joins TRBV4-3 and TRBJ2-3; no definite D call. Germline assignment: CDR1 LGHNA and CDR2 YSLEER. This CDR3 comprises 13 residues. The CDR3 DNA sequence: TGCGCCCGCAGCCAAGATTCAACAGATACGCAGTATTTT. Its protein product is CARSQDSTDTQYF.

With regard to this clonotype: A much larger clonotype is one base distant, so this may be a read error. The CDR3 coding sequence is TGTGCCCGCAGTTCCCCCGGTCCAGATACGCAGTATTTT. Translation gives CARSSPGPDTQYF. The chain recombines TRBV28 with TRBJ2-3, with D unclear. The CDR3 has 13 amino acids. Germline lookup yields CDR1 MDHEN and CDR2 SYDVKM.

DNA for the CDR3: TGTGCCAGCAGCTTGGGTGGAGTGGCAGGCTCACCCCTCCACTTT. This gives the protein CASSLGGVAGSPLHF. The chain joins TRBV5-6 to TRBJ1-6; D remains ambiguous. V lost 0 bases and J 10 bases, leaving 14 bases between the germline ends. CDR1 is SGHDT and CDR2 is YYEEEE in the germline V gene. CDR3 length equals 15 residues.

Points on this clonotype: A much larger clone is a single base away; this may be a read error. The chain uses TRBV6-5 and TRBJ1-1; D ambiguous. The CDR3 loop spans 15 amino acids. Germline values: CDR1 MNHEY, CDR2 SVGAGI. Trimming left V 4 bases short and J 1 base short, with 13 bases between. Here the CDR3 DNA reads TGTGCCAGCAGTTCCACCGCGATCTCGAACACTGAAGCTTTCTTT. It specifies CASSSTAISNTEAFF.

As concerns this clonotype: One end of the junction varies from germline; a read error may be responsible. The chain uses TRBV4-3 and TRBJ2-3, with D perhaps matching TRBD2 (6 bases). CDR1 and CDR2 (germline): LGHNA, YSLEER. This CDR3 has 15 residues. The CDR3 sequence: CACSQASRAGDTQYF. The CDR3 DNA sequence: TGCGCCTGCAGCCAAGCTAGCAGGGCGGGGGATACGCAGTATTTT.

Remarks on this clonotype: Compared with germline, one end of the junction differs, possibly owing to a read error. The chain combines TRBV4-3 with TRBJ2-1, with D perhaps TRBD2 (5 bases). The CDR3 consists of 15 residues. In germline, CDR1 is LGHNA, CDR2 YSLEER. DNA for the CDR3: TGCGCCAGCAGCCAAGACACGGGGTGGTACAATGAGCAGCTCTTC. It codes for CASSQDTGWYNEQLF.

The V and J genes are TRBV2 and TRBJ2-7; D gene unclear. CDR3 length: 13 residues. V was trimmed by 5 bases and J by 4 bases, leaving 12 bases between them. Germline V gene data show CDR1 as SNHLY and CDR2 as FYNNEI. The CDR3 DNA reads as TGTGCCAGCAGTCCCCGGAACAATTACGAGCAGTACTTC. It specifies CASSPRNNYEQYF.

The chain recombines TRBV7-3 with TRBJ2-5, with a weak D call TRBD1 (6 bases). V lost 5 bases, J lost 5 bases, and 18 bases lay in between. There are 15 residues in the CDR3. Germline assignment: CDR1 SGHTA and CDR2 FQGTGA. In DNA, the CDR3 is TGTGCCAGCAGCCCGCATGGGGGACAACGTGAGACCCAGTACTTC. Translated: CASSPHGGQRETQYF.